Given below is one T cell receptor beta chain in context. Its antigen is not yet known. No much larger clonotype is one base removed from it; base qualities were not supplied. These data are taken from a study of blood T cell repertoires in COVID-19 (dated by TCRdb to 2019 to 2021). Regarding the study in general: The collaborator samples originated in the United States, Italy and Spain and spanned the acute and convalescent phases of COVID-19. The repertoires were released in a freely available public database intended as a resource for research on the immune response to SARS-CoV-2. The prospective study material was composed of cDNA or gDNA derived from T cells, B-cell-depleted T cells, or PBMCs. Sample metadata almost always included a de-identified subject ID, COVID-19 status, age in years and sex. HLA class I and class II types, where available, came from metadata supplied by the sample provider rather than from assay-based typing. Samples came from the ongoing ImmuneRACE study (first 160 participants) plus 1,254 subjects from 6 global collaborators. Deeply sampled blood TCRbeta repertoires from subjects exposed to, actively infected with, or recovered from COVID-19 were included in the dataset.

TCRbeta CDR3 regions were amplified from genomic DNA using the immunoSEQ Assay, a bias-controlled multiplex PCR. The original pipeline was this. The number of nucleated cells in each sample was estimated from the amplification of reference gene primers within the assay. Sequence reads were collapsed and filtered to measure the absolute abundance of every unique TCRbeta CDR3 rearrangement. For each sample, productive Simpson clonality was calculated as the square root of Simpson's diversity index over productive rearrangements. What TCRdb holds here is the immuneACCESS table cut down to in-frame rearrangements. Part of the clones is not present; checked against another copy, under half of the missing clones reflect an unresolved V gene, and the others are unexplained. The DNA was the basis for D and trimming; V, J and clone size are from that table. The table for this sample lists 84,000 or so clones; around four fifths of them were counted only once. The leading ten clones occupy roughly 10% of the sample.

The collaborating institutions used their own protocols to collect whole blood in K2EDTA tubes. For TCRbeta analysis, collaborator samples were shipped as frozen whole blood, as isolated PBMCs, or as DNA extracted from either sample type. V is clipped by 5 bases and J by 7 bases, and the sequence between their germline boundaries is 20 bases long. The germline V gene (reference sequence) provides CDR1 LNHDA and CDR2 SQIVND. The CDR3 spans 15 residues, from the cysteine through the phenylalanine. Here the CDR3 DNA is all that survives: 45 bases in frame from base 1. What the research found in general, with its limitations: The quantity of clinical and demographic metadata differed by source and by participant and was supplied without curation.

This receptor was taken from a man aged 65-85 years with acute or convalescent COVID-19. Recombination linked TRBV19 to TRBJ2-5; tentative D gene TRBD2, with 6 bases matching. The specimen was peripheral blood. The nucleotide sequence reads TGTGCCAGTAGTCTCGGGCCTCCTATGGGGGGGACCCAGTACTTC. This encodes CASSLGPPMGGTQYF. Full variable domain (CDR3 extended with the reference TRBV19 and TRBJ2-5 proteins): DGGITQSPKYLFRKEGQNVTLSCEQNLNHDAMYWYRQDPGQGLRLIYYSQIVNDFQKGDIAEGYSVSREKKESFPLTVTSAQKNPTAFYLCASSLGPPMGGTQYFGPGTRLLVL.